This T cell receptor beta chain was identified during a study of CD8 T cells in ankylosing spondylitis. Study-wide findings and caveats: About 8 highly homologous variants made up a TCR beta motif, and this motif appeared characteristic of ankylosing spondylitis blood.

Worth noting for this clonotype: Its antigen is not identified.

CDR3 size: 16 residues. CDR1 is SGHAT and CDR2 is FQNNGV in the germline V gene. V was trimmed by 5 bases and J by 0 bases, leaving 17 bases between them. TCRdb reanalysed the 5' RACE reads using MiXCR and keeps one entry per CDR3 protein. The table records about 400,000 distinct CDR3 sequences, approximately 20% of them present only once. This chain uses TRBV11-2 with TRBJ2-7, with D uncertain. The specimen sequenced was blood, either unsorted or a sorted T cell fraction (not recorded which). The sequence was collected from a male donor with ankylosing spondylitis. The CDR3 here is CASSLARGPSSYEQYF. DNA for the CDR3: TGTGCCAGCAGCCTGGCCCGCGGCCCCAGCTCCTACGAGCAGTACTTC. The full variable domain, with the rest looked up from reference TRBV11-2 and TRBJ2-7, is EAGVAQSPRYKIIEKRQSVAFWCNPISGHATLYWYQQILGQGPKLLIQFQNNGVVDDSQLPKDRFSAERLKGVDSTLKIQPAKLEDSAVYLCASSLARGPSSYEQYFGPGTRLTVT.